This TCR beta chain was identified during a study of T cell changes during pregnancy in multiple sclerosis. Profiled with immunoSEQ multiplex PCR; TCRdb holds only in-frame clones, not every one. The data contain 90,000 to 100,000 clones, about 94% of them seen just once; the ten biggest clones take up around 2.3%. This CDR3 has 15 residues. Germline V gene sequence: CDR1 MNHNY, CDR2 SVGAGI (reference sequence). V shed 2 bases and J 6 bases; nucleotides not matched to a gene: 2. The TCR originated in a female donor with multiple sclerosis, enrolled in a pregnancy study. The chain recombines TRBV6-6 with TRBJ2-1; 12 bases map to TRBD2. This specimen consisted of peripheral blood, obtained in the third trimester of pregnancy. The CDR3 region has the DNA TGTGCCAGCAGTTACACGGGACTAGCGGGCAATGAGCAGTTCTTC. Translated, it gives CASSYTGLAGNEQFF.